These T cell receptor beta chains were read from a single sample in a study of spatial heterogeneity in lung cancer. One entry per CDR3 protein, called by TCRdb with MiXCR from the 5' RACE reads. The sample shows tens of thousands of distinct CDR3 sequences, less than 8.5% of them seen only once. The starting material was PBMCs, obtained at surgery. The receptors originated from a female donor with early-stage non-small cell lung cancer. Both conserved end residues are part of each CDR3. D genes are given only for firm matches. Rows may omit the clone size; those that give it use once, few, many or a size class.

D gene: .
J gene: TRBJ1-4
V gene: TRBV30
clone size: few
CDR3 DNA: TGTGCCTGGAGTGTAAAGGGGGAAGGAAAACTGTTTTTT
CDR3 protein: CAWSVKGEGKLFF

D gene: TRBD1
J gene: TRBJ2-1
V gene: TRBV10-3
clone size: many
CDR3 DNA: TGTGCCATCAGTATGGGACAGGGTAACAATGAGCAGTTCTTC
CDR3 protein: CAISMGQGNNEQFF

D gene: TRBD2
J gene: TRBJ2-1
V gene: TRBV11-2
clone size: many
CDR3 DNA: TGTGCCAGCAGCTTAACATTAGCGGGAGGCCTCAATGAGCAGTTCTTC
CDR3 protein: CASSLTLAGGLNEQFF

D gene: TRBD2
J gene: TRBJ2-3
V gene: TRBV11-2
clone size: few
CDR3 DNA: TGTGCCAGCAGCTCTTTAGGGACTAGCGGGAGTCTAAGCACAGATACGCAGTATTTT
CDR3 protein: CASSSLGTSGSLSTDTQYF

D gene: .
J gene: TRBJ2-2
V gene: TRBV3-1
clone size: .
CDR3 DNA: TGTGCCAGCAGCCTTCTATCCGGGGAGCTGTTTTTT
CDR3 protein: CASSLLSGELFF

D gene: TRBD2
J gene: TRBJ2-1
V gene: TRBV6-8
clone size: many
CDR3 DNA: TGTGCCAGCACCCAATGGATAGCGGGAGCCCATGAGCAGTTCTTC
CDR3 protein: CASTQWIAGAHEQFF

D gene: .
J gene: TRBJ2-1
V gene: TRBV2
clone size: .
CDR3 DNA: TGTGCCAGCAGTGAACAGGGCCATGAGCAGTTCTTC
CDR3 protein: CASSEQGHEQFF

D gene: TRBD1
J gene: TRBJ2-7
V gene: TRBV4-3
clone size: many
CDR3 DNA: TGCGCCAGCAGCCAAGAGAGGACAGGGGGCAACGAGCAGTACTTC
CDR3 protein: CASSQERTGGNEQYF

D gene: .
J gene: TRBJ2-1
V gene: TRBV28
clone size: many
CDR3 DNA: TGTGCCAGCAGTTCCTATAGAGGGCGGTCCCTCTACAATGAGCAGTTCTTC
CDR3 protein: CASSSYRGRSLYNEQFF

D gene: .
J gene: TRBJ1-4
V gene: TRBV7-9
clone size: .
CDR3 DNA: TGTGTCAGCAGTTACAGGTTGGGAAAACTGTTTTTT
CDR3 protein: CVSSYRLGKLFF

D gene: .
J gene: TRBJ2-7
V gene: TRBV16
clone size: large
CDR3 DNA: TGTGCCAGCAGTCCGGACCGGGGCTACGAGCAGTACTTC
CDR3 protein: CASSPDRGYEQYF

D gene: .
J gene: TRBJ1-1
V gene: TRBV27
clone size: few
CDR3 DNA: TGTGCCAGCGGGAACTCAGAGCTTAACACTGAAGCTTTCTTT
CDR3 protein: CASGNSELNTEAFF

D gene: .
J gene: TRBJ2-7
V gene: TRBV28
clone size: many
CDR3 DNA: TGTGCCAGCACCATGGGGGGGCACACCTACGAGCAGTACTTC
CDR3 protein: CASTMGGHTYEQYF

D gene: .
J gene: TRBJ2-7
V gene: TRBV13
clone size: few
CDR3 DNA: TGTGCCAGCAGCCCCCTTGGAGGATTGGGCGAGCAGTACTTC
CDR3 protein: CASSPLGGLGEQYF

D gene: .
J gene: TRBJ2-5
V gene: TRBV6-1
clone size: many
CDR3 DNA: TGTGCCAGCAGTGAAAGTGTAGCGCTCACCCAAGAGACCCAGTACTTC
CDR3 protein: CASSESVALTQETQYF

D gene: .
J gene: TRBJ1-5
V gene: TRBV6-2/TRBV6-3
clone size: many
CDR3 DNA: TGTGCCAGCAGTTACTCAGGTGGCGGCAGCAATCAGCCCCAGCATTTT
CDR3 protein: CASSYSGGGSNQPQHF

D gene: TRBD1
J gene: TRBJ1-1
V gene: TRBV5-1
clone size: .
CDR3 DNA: TGCGCCAGCAGCTTGTGGCAGGGGGCAGGGACTGAAGCTTTCTTT
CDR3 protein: CASSLWQGAGTEAFF

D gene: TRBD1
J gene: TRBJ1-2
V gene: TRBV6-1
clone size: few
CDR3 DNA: TGTGCCAGTTATGCGGGGGACAGGTCCCATGGCTACACCTTC
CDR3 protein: CASYAGDRSHGYTF

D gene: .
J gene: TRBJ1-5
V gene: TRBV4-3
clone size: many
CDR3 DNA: TGCGCCAGCAGCCAGAACAGGGTTCGGCCCCAGCATTTT
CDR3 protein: CASSQNRVRPQHF

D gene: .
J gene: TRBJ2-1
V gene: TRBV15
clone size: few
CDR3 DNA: TGTGCCACCAGCGGGGTGGGGCGGGGTGAGCAGTTCTTC
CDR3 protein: CATSGVGRGEQFF

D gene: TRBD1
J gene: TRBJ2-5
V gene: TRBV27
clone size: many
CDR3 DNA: TGTGCCAGCAGCCGCTCGGGACAGGCCTACCAGACCCAGTACTTC
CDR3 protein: CASSRSGQAYQTQYF

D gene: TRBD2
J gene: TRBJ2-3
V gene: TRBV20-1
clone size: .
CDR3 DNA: TGCAGTGCTATTTTGGTAGCGGGATTTCAGGCGCGATACACAGATACGCAGTATTTT
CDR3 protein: CSAILVAGFQARYTDTQYF

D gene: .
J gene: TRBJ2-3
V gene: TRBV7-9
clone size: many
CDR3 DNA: TGTGCCAGCAGCCCCCACGTGCGGGGGCTTAGCGCAGATACGCAGTATTTT
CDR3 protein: CASSPHVRGLSADTQYF

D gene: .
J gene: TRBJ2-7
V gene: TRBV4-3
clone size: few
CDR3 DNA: TGCGCCAGCAGCCAAGAACCGACCCCTAATTCCTACGAGCAGTACTTC
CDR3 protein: CASSQEPTPNSYEQYF

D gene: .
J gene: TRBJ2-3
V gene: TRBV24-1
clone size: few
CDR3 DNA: TGTGCCACCCAGGGAAGCGAGACAGATACGCAGTATTTT
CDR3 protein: CATQGSETDTQYF

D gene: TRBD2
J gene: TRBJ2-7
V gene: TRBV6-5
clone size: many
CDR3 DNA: TGTGCCAGACCTAGGCGGGGGGGTACCTACGAGCAGTACTTC
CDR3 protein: CARPRRGGTYEQYF

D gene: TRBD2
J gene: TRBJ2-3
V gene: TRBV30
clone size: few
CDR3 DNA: TGTGCCTGGAGTGTACCTAGCGGGCTATATACGCAGTATTTT
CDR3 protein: CAWSVPSGLYTQYF